This TCR beta chain was identified in a study of T-cell reconstitution after alpha-beta-depleted transplantation in children. This clonotype has at least ten counts. The antigen is not known. General study points: Expanded clones from the graft, numbering several hundred, reportedly supplied alpha-beta T cells about two months after transplant.

This sample's TCRbeta library carried unique molecular identifier barcodes. TCRdb used MiXCR to reprocess the PCR reads, holding one entry per CDR3 protein. The data show about 510,000 distinct CDR3 sequences, more than 9.5% seen once. Trimming took 4 bases from V and 0 from J, leaving 17 bases between them. Germline V gives CDR1 SGHKS, CDR2 YYEKEE (reference sequence). The CDR3 sequence is 17 residues long. This sample comprised PBMCs, mostly from graft donor cells, obtained 180 days after TCRalphabeta/CD19-depleted stem cell transplant. The receptor comes from a female patient aged 2-15 years who had a stem cell transplant for aplastic anemia, so the T cells may come from the graft donor. V usage is TRBV5-5 and J usage is TRBJ1-5, with D possibly being TRBD1 (5 bases). CDR3 in amino acids: CASSTRDLRYSNQPQHF. CDR3 sequence (DNA): TGTGCCAGCAGCACACGGGACTTACGTTATAGCAATCAGCCCCAGCATTTT.